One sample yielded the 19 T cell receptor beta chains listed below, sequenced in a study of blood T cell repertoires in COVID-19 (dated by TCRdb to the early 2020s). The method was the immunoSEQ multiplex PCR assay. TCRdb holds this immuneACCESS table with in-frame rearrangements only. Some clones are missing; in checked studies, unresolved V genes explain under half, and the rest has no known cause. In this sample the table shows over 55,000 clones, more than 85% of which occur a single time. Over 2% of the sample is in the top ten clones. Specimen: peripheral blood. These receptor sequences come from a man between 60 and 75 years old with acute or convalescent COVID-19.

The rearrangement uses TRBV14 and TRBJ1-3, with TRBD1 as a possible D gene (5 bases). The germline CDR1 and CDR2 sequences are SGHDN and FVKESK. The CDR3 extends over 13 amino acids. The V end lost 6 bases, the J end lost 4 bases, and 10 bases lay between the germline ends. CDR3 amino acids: CASRRGAGNTIYF. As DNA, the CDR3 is TGTGCCAGCAGGCGGGGCGCCGGAAACACCATATATTTT.

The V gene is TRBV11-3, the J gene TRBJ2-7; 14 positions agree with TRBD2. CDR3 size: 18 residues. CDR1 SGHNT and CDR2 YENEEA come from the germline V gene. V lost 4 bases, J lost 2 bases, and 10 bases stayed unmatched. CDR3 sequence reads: CASSWRGLAGARTYEQYF. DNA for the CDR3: TGTGCCAGCAGCTGGCGGGGACTAGCGGGGGCCCGTACCTACGAGCAGTACTTC.

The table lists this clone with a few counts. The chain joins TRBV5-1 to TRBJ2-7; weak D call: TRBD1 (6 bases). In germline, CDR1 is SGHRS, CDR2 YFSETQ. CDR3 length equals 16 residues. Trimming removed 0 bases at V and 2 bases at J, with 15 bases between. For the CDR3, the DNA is TGCGCCAGCAGCTTGGGGGGACACAAAGGGGCCTACGAGCAGTACTTC. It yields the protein CASSLGGHKGAYEQYF.

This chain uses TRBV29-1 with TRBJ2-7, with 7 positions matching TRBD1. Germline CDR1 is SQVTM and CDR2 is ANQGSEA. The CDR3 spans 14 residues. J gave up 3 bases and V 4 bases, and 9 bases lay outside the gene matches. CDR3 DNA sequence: TGCAGCGTTGTCCTCCGACAGGGTTTCTACGAGCAGTACTTC. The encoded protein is CSVVLRQGFYEQYF.

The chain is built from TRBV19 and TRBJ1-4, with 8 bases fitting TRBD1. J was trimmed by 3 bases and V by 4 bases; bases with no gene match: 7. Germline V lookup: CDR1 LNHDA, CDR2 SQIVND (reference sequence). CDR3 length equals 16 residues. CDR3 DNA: TGTGCCAGTAGTAACCGGACAGGGCTCGCTAATGAAAAACTGTTTTTT. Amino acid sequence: CASSNRTGLANEKLFF.

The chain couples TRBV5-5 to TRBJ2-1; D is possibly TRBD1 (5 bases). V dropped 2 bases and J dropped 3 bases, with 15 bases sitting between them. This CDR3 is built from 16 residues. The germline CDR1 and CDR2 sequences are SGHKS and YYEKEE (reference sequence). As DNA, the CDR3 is TGTGCCAGCAGCTTAAGGGGCGGCCAGGGCTACAATGAGCAGTTCTTC. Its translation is CASSLRGGQGYNEQFF.

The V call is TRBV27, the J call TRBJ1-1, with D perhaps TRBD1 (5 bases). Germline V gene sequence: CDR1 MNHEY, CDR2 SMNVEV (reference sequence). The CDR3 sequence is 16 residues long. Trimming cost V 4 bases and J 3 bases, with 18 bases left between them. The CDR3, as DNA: TGTGCCAGCAGTTCTATTTGGGTGGGGGGGGACACTGAAGCTTTCTTT. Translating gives CASSSIWVGGDTEAFF.

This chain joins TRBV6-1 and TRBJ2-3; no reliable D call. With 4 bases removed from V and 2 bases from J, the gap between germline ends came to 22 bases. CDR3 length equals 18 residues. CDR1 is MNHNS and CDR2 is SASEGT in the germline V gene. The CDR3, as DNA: TGTGCCAGCAGTGGCGAACCGTACCCGAATTTATACACAGATACGCAGTATTTT. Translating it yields CASSGEPYPNLYTDTQYF.

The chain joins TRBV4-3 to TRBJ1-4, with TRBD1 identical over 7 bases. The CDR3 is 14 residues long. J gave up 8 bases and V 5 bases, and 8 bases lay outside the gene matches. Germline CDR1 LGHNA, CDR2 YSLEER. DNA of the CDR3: TGCGCCAGCAGCTCGCAGGGGGATCGGGAAAAACTGTTTTTT. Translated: CASSSQGDREKLFF.

The CDR3 DNA reads as TGCGCCAGCAGCCCAGACCCCGGACTAGCGGGAACCCACGAGCAGTACTTC. Its translation is CASSPDPGLAGTHEQYF. This chain links TRBV4-1 with TRBJ2-7; 12 bases line up with TRBD2. This CDR3 is 17 amino acids long. CDR1 and CDR2 from the germline V gene are MGHRA and YSYEKL. The trim removed 4 bases at V and 5 bases at J, leaving 12 bases unmatched.

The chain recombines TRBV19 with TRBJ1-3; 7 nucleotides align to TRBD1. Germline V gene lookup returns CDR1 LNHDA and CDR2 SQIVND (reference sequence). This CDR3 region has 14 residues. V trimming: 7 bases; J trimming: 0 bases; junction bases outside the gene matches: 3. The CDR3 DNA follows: TGTGCCAGTACCCGGACAGGCTCTGGAAACACCATATATTTT. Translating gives CASTRTGSGNTIYF.

In nucleotides, the CDR3 is TGTGCCAGCAGCCGGACAGGCATTAATCAGCCCCAGCATTTT. It yields the protein CASSRTGINQPQHF. J is TRBJ1-5 and V is TRBV5-8; the match to TRBD1 covers 7 bases. This CDR3 is built from 14 residues. The junction had 5 bases not matched to a gene; V was cut back by 4 bases and J by 4 bases. Germline CDR1 SGHTS, CDR2 YDEGEE.

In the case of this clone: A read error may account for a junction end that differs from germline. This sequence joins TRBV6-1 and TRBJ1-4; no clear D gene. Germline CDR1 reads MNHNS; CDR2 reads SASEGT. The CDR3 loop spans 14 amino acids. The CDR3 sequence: CASSQAEWNEKLFF. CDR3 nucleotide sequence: TGTGCCAGCAGTCAAGCGGAGTGGAATGAAAAACTGTTTTTT.

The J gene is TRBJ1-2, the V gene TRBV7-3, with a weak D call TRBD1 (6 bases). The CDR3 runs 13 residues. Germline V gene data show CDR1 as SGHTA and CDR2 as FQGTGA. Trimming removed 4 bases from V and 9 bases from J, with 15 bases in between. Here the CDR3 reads CASSSDRLMSYTF. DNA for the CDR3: TGTGCCAGCAGCTCGGACAGACTAATGAGCTACACCTTC. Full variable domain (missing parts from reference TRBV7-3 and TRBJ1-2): GAGVSQTPSNKVTEKGKYVELRCDPISGHTALYWYRQSLGQGPEFLIYFQGTGAADDSGLPNDRFFAVRPEGSVSTLKIQRTERGDSAVYLCASSSDRLMSYTFGSGTRLTVV.

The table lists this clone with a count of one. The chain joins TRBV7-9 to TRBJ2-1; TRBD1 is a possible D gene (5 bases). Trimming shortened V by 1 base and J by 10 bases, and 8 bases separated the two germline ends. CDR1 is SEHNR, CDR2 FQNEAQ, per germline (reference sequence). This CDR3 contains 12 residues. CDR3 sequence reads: CASSLGGREQFF. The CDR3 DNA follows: TGTGCCAGCAGCTTAGGGGGCAGGGAGCAGTTCTTC.

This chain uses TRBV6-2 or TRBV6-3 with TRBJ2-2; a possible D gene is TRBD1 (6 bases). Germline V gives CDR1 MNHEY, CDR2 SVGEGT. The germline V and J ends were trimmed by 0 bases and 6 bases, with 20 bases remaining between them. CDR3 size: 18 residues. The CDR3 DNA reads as TGTGCCAGCAGTTACTCGGGCCTGGGACAAGGGATCCCCGGGGAGCTGTTTTTT. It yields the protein CASSYSGLGQGIPGELFF.

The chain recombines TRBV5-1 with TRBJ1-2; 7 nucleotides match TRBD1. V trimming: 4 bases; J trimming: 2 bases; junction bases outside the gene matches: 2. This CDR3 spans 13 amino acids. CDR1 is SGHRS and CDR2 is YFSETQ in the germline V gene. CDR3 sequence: CASSRDRNYGYTF. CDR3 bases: TGCGCCAGCAGCCGGGACAGAAACTATGGCTACACCTTC. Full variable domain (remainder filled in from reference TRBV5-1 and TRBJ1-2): KAGVTQTPRYLIKTRGQQVTLSCSPISGHRSVSWYQQTPGQGLQFLFEYFSETQRNKGNFPGRFSGRQFSNSRSEMNVSTLELGDSALYLCASSRDRNYGYTFGSGTRLTVV.

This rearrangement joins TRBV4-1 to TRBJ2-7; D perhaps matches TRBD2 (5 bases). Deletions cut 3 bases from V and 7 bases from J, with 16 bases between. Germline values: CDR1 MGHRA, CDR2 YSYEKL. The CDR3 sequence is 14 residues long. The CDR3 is CASSHLGGEIEQYF. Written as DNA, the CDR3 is TGCGCCAGCAGCCACCTAGGTGGGGAGATAGAGCAGTACTTC.

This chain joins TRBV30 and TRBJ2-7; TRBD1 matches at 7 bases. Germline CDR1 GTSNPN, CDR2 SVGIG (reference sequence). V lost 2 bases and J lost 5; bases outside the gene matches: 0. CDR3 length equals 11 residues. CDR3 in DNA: TGTGCCTGGAGTACAGGGGACGAGCAGTACTTC. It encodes CAWSTGDEQYF.